Below, one TCR beta chain is given with its context. The target antigen is unknown. The V end was cut by 1 base, the J end by 2 bases, with 15 bases between. The CDR3 covers 16 residues. Germline V gives CDR1 SGHNT, CDR2 YYREEE (reference sequence). The sample originates from a study of shared clonotypes between healthy human individuals. Background on the study: The cohort comprised a couple of women and a few men. Their ages spanned 18 to 49 years. Study-wide findings and caveats: Measured sharing among donors was expected to vary with sequencing depth.

Sequencing was performed with immunoSEQ multiplex PCR; in TCRdb, only in-frame clones are kept and a portion is missing. The sample has over 700,000 clones; approximately 72% are singletons. The sequence was collected from a woman aged 25 to 39 in good health. Sequenced input: memory CD4+ T cells sorted from blood. Subset noted: CD45RA-negative fraction. The V gene is TRBV5-4, the J gene TRBJ1-1; perhaps TRBD1 as D (6 bases). The CDR3 nucleotides are TGTGCCAGCAGCTTGTATCTGGGACATTCAAACACTGAAGCTTTCTTT. This codes for CASSLYLGHSNTEAFF.